Reported below is one T cell receptor (beta chain). Its matching antigen is unknown. This sample is drawn from a study of long-term antiretroviral therapy in people with HIV. About the study: First collections came about a decade before the 2015 immediate-ART recommendation. Study outcomes and limitations: ART adherence was not documented, and neither viral resistance nor therapy changes had any data. Even long-term ART left TRB diversity below transplant donor controls, despite gains.

Every donor contributed at least one pre-ART and at least two post-ART PBMC samples. Samples were assayed with immunoSEQ v3.0 at survey level. The assay was immunoSEQ multiplex PCR, and TCRdb's table has in-frame clones only and misses some. The table records 25,000 or so clones, about 82% of them present only once. The TCR originated in a young man with HIV. The material was unsorted PBMCs, obtained 0.8 years before starting antiretroviral therapy.

CDR3 protein: CASSQESFNSPLHF. DNA for the CDR3: TGTGCCAGCTCCCAGGAGAGCTTCAATTCACCCCTCCACTTT. The chain links TRBV18 to TRBJ1-6, with no clear D. The CDR3 has 14 amino acids. V was trimmed by 6 bases and J by 7 bases, leaving 13 bases between them. Germline CDR1 KGHSH, CDR2 LQKENI.